Below, 13 T cell receptor beta chains from the same sample are listed, as sequenced in a study of STAT5B mutations in CD4+ large granular lymphocyte leukemia. Sequencing used immunoSEQ multiplex PCR; TCRdb keeps in-frame clones, though not all of them. This table holds some 45,000 clones, 70% to 90% found once. The source material was CD4+ T cells from blood buffy coats. These receptors all come from a human donor in good health.

This chain uses TRBV29-1 with TRBJ2-2; D is uncertain. The CDR3 consists of 14 residues. Germline V lookup: CDR1 SQVTM, CDR2 ANQGSEA. The V end was cut by 6 bases, the J end by 2 bases, with 13 bases between. As DNA, the CDR3 is TGCAGCGTCGGCGCAGACCCAAACACCGGGGAGCTGTTTTTT. Amino acid sequence: CSVGADPNTGELFF.

This chain connects TRBV5-1 to TRBJ2-1, with TRBD2 matching 10 bases. This CDR3 region has 15 residues. Per the germline V gene, CDR1 is SGHRS and CDR2 is YFSETQ. V trimming: 3 bases; J trimming: 3 bases; junction bases outside the gene matches: 3. The CDR3 reads CASSSGLADYNEQFF. In DNA, the CDR3 is TGCGCCAGCAGCTCAGGACTAGCGGACTACAATGAGCAGTTCTTC.

The gene calls are TRBV7-2 and TRBJ2-5, with D uncertain. V dropped 1 base and J dropped 2 bases, with 8 bases sitting between them. The CDR3 runs 14 residues. Germline V CDR1 and CDR2: SGHTA, FQGNSA. The CDR3 reads CASSLGTSQETQYF. The CDR3 nucleotides are TGTGCCAGCAGCTTAGGAACCTCACAAGAGACCCAGTACTTC. The entire variable domain, with the rest obtained from reference TRBV7-2 and TRBJ2-5, is as follows: GAGVSQSPSNKVTEKGKDVELRCDPISGHTALYWYRQSLGQGLEFLIYFQGNSAPDKSGLPSDRFSAERTGGSVSTLTIQRTQQEDSAVYLCASSLGTSQETQYFGPGTRLLVL.

The chain carries TRBV29-1 and TRBJ1-2; the D is unclear. Trimming pared 4 bases from V and 0 bases from J, leaving 6 bases between. CDR1 and CDR2 from the germline V gene are SQVTM and ANQGSEA. The CDR3 has 12 residues. The CDR3 here is CSVALANYGYTF. For the CDR3, the DNA is TGCAGCGTTGCCCTAGCTAACTATGGCTACACCTTC.

The chain is built from TRBV6-1 and TRBJ2-7, with TRBD1 identical over 7 bases. V shed 4 bases and J 5 bases; nucleotides not matched to a gene: 11. This CDR3 region has 15 residues. The germline CDR1 and CDR2 sequences are MNHNS and SASEGT. This CDR3 is CASSVRQGKSNEQYF. DNA of the CDR3: TGTGCCAGCAGTGTAAGACAGGGAAAATCCAACGAGCAGTACTTC.

The rearrangement uses TRBV7-6 and TRBJ2-7, with D maybe TRBD1 (5 bases). The V gene lost 2 bases and the J gene lost 2 bases, with 10 bases spanning the gap. Germline loops: CDR1 SGHVS, CDR2 FNYEAQ. The CDR3 totals 14 residues. The CDR3 is CASSLSGIAYEQYF. In nucleotides, the CDR3 is TGTGCCAGCAGCTTATCAGGGATAGCCTACGAGCAGTACTTC.

The chain joins TRBV18 to TRBJ2-5; 12 bases map to TRBD2. The length of the CDR3 is 16 residues. V gave up 5 bases and J gave up 3 bases; unmatched junction bases: 7. Germline CDR1 and CDR2: KGHSH and LQKENI. The CDR3 DNA sequence: TGTGCCAGCTCAACAGGACTAGCGGGGAGAAAAGAGACCCAGTACTTC. Protein: CASSTGLAGRKETQYF.

The CDR3 DNA sequence: TGTGCCAGCTCCGGGCTAGCGGGGGGTTCCTACAATGAGCAGTTCTTC. This codes for CASSGLAGGSYNEQFF. The V call is TRBV11-2, the J call TRBJ2-1; 11 positions agree with TRBD2. The CDR3 loop spans 16 amino acids. V trimming: 8 bases; J trimming: 1 base; junction bases outside the gene matches: 7. In germline, CDR1 is SGHAT, CDR2 FQNNGV. Filled out from reference TRBV11-2 and TRBJ2-1, the complete variable domain reads EAGVAQSPRYKIIEKRQSVAFWCNPISGHATLYWYQQILGQGPKLLIQFQNNGVVDDSQLPKDRFSAERLKGVDSTLKIQPAKLEDSAVYLCASSGLAGGSYNEQFFGPGTRLTVL.

This chain connects TRBV30 to TRBJ2-1; 7 bases align to TRBD2. Germline CDR1 is GTSNPN and CDR2 is SVGIG (reference sequence). This CDR3 contains 15 residues. After removal of 1 base from V and 0 bases from J, the junction contained 3 bases not matched to a gene. CDR3: CAWSAAGSSYNEQFF. CDR3 in DNA: TGTGCCTGGAGTGCAGCGGGGAGCTCCTACAATGAGCAGTTCTTC.

This clone was counted only a few times. V is TRBV4-3 and J is TRBJ2-3, with D tentatively TRBD1 or TRBD2 (5 bases each). The CDR3 consists of 15 residues. V was shortened by 4 bases and J by 0 bases, with 11 bases between the two germline ends. Per germline, CDR1 LGHNA and CDR2 YSLEER. The CDR3 loop reads CASSLWGGSTDTQYF. The CDR3 nucleotides are TGCGCCAGCAGCCTTTGGGGCGGGAGCACAGATACGCAGTATTTT.

The chain joins TRBV6-1 to TRBJ2-7; 12 bases line up with TRBD2. The CDR3 sequence is 15 residues long. Germline trimming cut 5 bases from V and 5 bases from J; bases unmatched to any gene: 7. The germline V gene has CDR1 MNHNS and CDR2 SASEGT. CDR3: CASSPRTSGTDEQYF. The DNA for the CDR3 is TGTGCCAGCAGTCCACGGACTAGCGGGACCGACGAGCAGTACTTC.

The CDR3 bases are TGTGCCAGCAGCCGGGGTATTAGTGTGGAGACCCAGTACTTC. Translating gives CASSRGISVETQYF. The chain is built from TRBV2 and TRBJ2-5, with D perhaps matching TRBD2 (5 bases). The CDR3 consists of 14 residues. V was pared by 6 bases and J by 5 bases, with 16 bases between. Germline V gene lookup returns CDR1 SNHLY and CDR2 FYNNEI.

This clone is a singleton in its sample. V usage is TRBV28 and J usage is TRBJ1-5, with D possibly matching TRBD1 (6 bases). From germline, CDR1 is MDHEN and CDR2 SYDVKM. The CDR3 totals 17 residues. Trimming took off 3 bases at V and 0 bases at J, with 15 bases between the two ends. The CDR3: CASSLQPRTVSNQPQHF. The CDR3 DNA follows: TGTGCCAGCAGTTTGCAACCCAGGACAGTTAGCAATCAGCCCCAGCATTTT. Variable domain in full (rest from reference TRBV28 and TRBJ1-5): DVKVTQSSRYLVKRTGEKVFLECVQDMDHENMFWYRQDPGLGLRLIYFSYDVKMKEKGDIPEGYSVSREKKERFSLILESASTNQTSMYLCASSLQPRTVSNQPQHFGDGTRLSIL.